These 17 T cell receptor beta chains originate from one sample sequenced in a study of Ad26.COV2.S vaccination and SARS-CoV-2 variants. TCRdb's copy holds only in-frame clones and misses some; the assay was immunoSEQ multiplex PCR. The top ten clones hold under 4% of a sample with some 390,000 clones, 80% to 90% of them seen once. Regarding treatment: around 19 received Ad26.COV2.S at low or high dose, single or two shots; about 5 received placebo; per-sample allocation not given. Sampling was done on day 63 after the first vaccine or placebo injection. The input for sequencing was peripheral blood, taken in a trial of Ad26.COV2.S vaccine versus placebo. The receptor set was obtained from a person between 18 and 65 years old who received the Ad26.COV2.S COVID-19 vaccine or a placebo.

V gene TRBV7-2 combines with J gene TRBJ1-1, with D possibly being TRBD1 (5 bases). V lost 5 bases and J lost 4, with 20 bases in between. This CDR3 spans 16 amino acids. CDR1 and CDR2 (germline): SGHTA, FQGNSA. The CDR3 loop is CASSRTGRQRGTEAFF. The CDR3, as DNA: TGTGCCAGCAGCCGGACCGGACGACAGAGGGGCACTGAAGCTTTCTTT.

The rearrangement links TRBV5-6 to TRBJ1-6; 10 nucleotides agree with TRBD1. J lost 7 bases, V lost 3 bases, and 7 bases had no gene match. The CDR3 loop spans 16 amino acids. Germline lookup yields CDR1 SGHDT and CDR2 YYEEEE. The CDR3 DNA sequence: TGTGCCAGCAGCTCGACTTGGACAGGGGGAAATTCACCCCTCCACTTT. Protein sequence: CASSSTWTGGNSPLHF.

This sequence joins TRBV14 and TRBJ1-1; D gene uncertain. CDR1 is SGHDN, CDR2 FVKESK, per germline. The CDR3 is 13 amino acids. V was pared by 4 bases and J by 4 bases, with 10 bases between. The CDR3 spells CASSLGRTTEAFF. The CDR3 DNA follows: TGTGCCAGCAGCCTCGGCCGGACCACTGAAGCTTTCTTT.

A single count supports this clone. The chain uses TRBV13 and TRBJ2-1; 9 bases match TRBD2. The germline CDR1 and CDR2 sequences are PRHDT and FYEKMQ (reference sequence). CDR3 length equals 16 residues. V was pared by 0 bases and J by 2 bases, with 2 bases of the junction left unmatched. The CDR3 spells CASSLGRGGPYNEQFF. For the CDR3, the DNA is TGTGCCAGCAGCTTAGGGCGGGGGGGCCCCTACAATGAGCAGTTCTTC.

The chain links TRBV11-2 to TRBJ2-5, with D unclear. CDR3 length: 13 amino acids. Germline CDR1 reads SGHAT; CDR2 reads FQNNGV. The V gene lost 2 bases and the J gene lost 4 bases, with 8 bases spanning the gap. CDR3 in DNA: TGTGCCAGCAGCTTAACCTTTTTAGAGACCCAGTACTTC. Its protein is CASSLTFLETQYF.

The V and J genes are TRBV9 and TRBJ1-1; 7 nucleotides match TRBD1. CDR1 is SGDLS, CDR2 YYNGEE, per germline. CDR3 size: 13 residues. V was clipped by 0 bases and J by 8 bases; unmatched bases: 4. DNA of the CDR3: TGTGCCAGCAGCGTAGCGTCACAGGGGGAAGCTTTCTTT. Translating it yields CASSVASQGEAFF.

The V and J genes are TRBV4-1 and TRBJ2-7; 7 bases are shared with TRBD1. This CDR3 has 15 residues. CDR1 and CDR2 from the germline V gene are MGHRA and YSYEKL. Trimming at V came to 3 bases and at J to 3 bases, leaving 8 bases not matched to a gene. CDR3 sequence: CASSQALGTVYEQYF. As DNA, the CDR3 is TGCGCCAGCAGCCAGGCTCTTGGGACAGTCTACGAGCAGTACTTC.

The rearrangement joins TRBV4-1 to TRBJ1-4; 8 nucleotides match TRBD1. J was trimmed by 8 bases and V by 5 bases; bases with no gene match: 7. The CDR3 length is 14 residues. Germline lookup yields CDR1 MGHRA and CDR2 YSYEKL. CDR3 residues: CASSSPSGGEKLFF. CDR3 DNA: TGCGCCAGCAGCTCCCCTTCAGGGGGCGAAAAACTGTTTTTT.

The chain is built from TRBV4-2 and TRBJ2-1, with 7 bases identical to TRBD2. V was clipped by 4 bases and J by 7 bases; unmatched bases: 16. The V gene's germline CDR1 is LGHNA and CDR2 YNFKEQ. The CDR3 runs to 17 residues. In nucleotides, the CDR3 is TGTGCCAGCAGCCCCAGGGTAGGTGCGGGGGTTCAAAATGAGCAGTTCTTC. This sequence encodes CASSPRVGAGVQNEQFF.

V is TRBV28 and J is TRBJ1-1; D call uncertain. V shed 7 bases and J shed 1 base, with 10 bases lying between them. CDR1 and CDR2 from the germline V gene are MDHEN and SYDVKM. The CDR3 totals 13 residues. CDR3 region: CASTSIQNTEAFF. As DNA, the CDR3 is TGTGCCAGCACCTCCATTCAGAACACTGAAGCTTTCTTT.

The chain carries TRBV28 and TRBJ2-7; unclear D gene. The germline gives CDR1 MDHEN, CDR2 SYDVKM. The CDR3 extends over 13 amino acids. Trimming took off 7 bases at V and 4 bases at J, with 14 bases between the two ends. This CDR3 reads CASKSANWYEQYF. Here the CDR3 DNA reads TGTGCCAGCAAGTCGGCCAACTGGTACGAGCAGTACTTC. The variable domain in full, completed from reference TRBV28 and TRBJ2-7, reads DVKVTQSSRYLVKRTGEKVFLECVQDMDHENMFWYRQDPGLGLRLIYFSYDVKMKEKGDIPEGYSVSREKKERFSLILESASTNQTSMYLCASKSANWYEQYFGPGTRLTVT.

This clone was counted once. V is TRBV27 and J is TRBJ2-5; 13 nucleotides align to TRBD2. Germline assignment: CDR1 MNHEY and CDR2 SMNVEV (reference sequence). The CDR3 runs 15 residues. With V trimmed by 6 bases and J by 4 bases, 5 bases remained unmatched. As DNA, the CDR3 is TGTGCCAGCAGCCGACTAGCGGGGGGCAGAGAGACCCAGTACTTC. It specifies CASSRLAGGRETQYF.

The genes are TRBV7-2 and TRBJ2-1; TRBD2 agrees at 11 bases. The germline CDR1 and CDR2 sequences are SGHTA and FQGNSA. CDR3 size: 16 residues. V lost 5 bases, J lost 6 bases, and 9 bases stayed unmatched. DNA for the CDR3: TGTGCCAGCAGCCCTTGGACTAGCGGGTTGAGCAATGAGCAGTTCTTC. Translated: CASSPWTSGLSNEQFF.

V and J are TRBV5-1 and TRBJ1-3, with D possibly matching TRBD1 (5 bases). The CDR3 has 16 amino acids. Per the germline V gene, CDR1 is SGHRS and CDR2 is YFSETQ. Trimming removed 1 base from V and 0 bases from J, with 11 bases in between. The CDR3 here is CASSLMGGYSGNTIYF. The CDR3 nucleotides read TGCGCCAGCAGCTTGATGGGGGGGTACTCTGGAAACACCATATATTTT.

This clone was counted ten times or more. The chain couples TRBV4-3 to TRBJ2-2; maybe TRBD1 (6 bases). Germline assignment: CDR1 LGHNA and CDR2 YSLEER. The V end was cut by 9 bases, the J end by 0 bases, with 17 bases between. This CDR3 comprises 16 residues. The CDR3 protein is CASSRDTNTNTGELFF. In DNA form, the CDR3 reads TGCGCCAGTTCTCGGGACACCAACACGAACACCGGGGAGCTGTTTTTT.

Turning to this clone: Other nucleotide sequences in the sample specify the same CDR3. The chain has TRBV6-5 and TRBJ1-1, with D unclear. The CDR3 contains 11 residues. The V end lost 7 bases, the J end lost 5 bases, and 8 bases lay between the germline ends. The germline CDR1 and CDR2 sequences are MNHEY and SVGAGI. The DNA for the CDR3 is TGTGCCAGCACCGGGAGGACTGAAGCTTTCTTT. It is translated as CASTGRTEAFF.

This chain uses TRBV27 with TRBJ2-2; 7 nucleotides match TRBD2. Trimming cost V 5 bases and J 8 bases; bases outside gene matches: 11. The CDR3 has 15 residues. Germline lookup yields CDR1 MNHEY and CDR2 SMNVEV (reference sequence). For the CDR3, the DNA is TGTGCCAGCAGTGCCTCGGGGAGGGTAGGAGGGGAGCTGTTTTTT. As protein: CASSASGRVGGELFF.